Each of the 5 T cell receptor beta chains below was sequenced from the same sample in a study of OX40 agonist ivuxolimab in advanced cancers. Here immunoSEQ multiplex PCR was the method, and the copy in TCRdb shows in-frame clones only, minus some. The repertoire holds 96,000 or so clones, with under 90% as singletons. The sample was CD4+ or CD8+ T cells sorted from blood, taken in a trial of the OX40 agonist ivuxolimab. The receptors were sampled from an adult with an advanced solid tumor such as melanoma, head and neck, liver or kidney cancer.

CDR3 nucleotides: TGCGCCAGCAGTCGGACAGGGGGCGAGGACTATGGCTACACCTTC. Its protein product is CASSRTGGEDYGYTF. The chain combines TRBV10-2 with TRBJ1-2; 11 bases align to TRBD1. The CDR3 extends over 15 amino acids. J lost 3 bases, V lost 5 bases, and 5 bases had no gene match. The V gene's germline CDR1 is WSHSY and CDR2 SAAADI.

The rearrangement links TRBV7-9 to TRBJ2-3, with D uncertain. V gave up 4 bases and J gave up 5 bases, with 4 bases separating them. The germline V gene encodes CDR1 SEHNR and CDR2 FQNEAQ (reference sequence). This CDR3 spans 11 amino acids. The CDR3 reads CASSSQDTQYF. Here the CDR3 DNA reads TGTGCCAGCAGCTCCCAAGATACGCAGTATTTT.

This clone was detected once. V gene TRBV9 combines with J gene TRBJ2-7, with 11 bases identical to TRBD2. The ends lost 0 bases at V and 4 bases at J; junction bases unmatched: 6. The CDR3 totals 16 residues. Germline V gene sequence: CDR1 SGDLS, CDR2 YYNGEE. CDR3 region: CASSVEITSGRYEQYF. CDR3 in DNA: TGTGCCAGCAGCGTAGAGATAACTAGCGGGAGATACGAGCAGTACTTC.

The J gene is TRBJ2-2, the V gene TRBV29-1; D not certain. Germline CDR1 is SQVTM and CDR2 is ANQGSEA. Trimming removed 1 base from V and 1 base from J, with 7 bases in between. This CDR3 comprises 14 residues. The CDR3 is CSVEGFQNTGELFF. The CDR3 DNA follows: TGCAGCGTTGAAGGGTTTCAGAACACCGGGGAGCTGTTTTTT.

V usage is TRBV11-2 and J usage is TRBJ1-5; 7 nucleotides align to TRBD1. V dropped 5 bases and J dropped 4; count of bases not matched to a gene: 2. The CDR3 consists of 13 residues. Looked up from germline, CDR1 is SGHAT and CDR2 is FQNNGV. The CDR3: CASSQQGNQPQHF. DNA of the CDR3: TGTGCCAGCAGCCAACAGGGGAATCAGCCCCAGCATTTT.